This entry is about one T cell receptor (beta chain). Its matching antigen is unknown. The CDR3 sequence is 11 residues long. Trimming removed 3 bases at V and 2 bases at J, with 3 bases between. Germline V gene data show CDR1 as DFQATT and CDR2 as SNEGSKA (reference sequence). The data are from a study of cytomegalovirus exposure and HLA in healthy donors. Study-wide context: Clustering assigned about 76% of the 350 to 400 genotyped donors to the Caucasian-associated ancestry cluster. The study's findings and limits: A later look showed TCR association rates differing by HLA locus, highest for DRB1 and lowest for HLA-C. In a later analysis, common viral pathogens appeared linked to several of the most significant clusters. In vitro testing confirmed three CMV-associated chains as specific for CMV antigens.

PCR involved 60 Vbeta and 13 Jbeta primers. Repertoires were generated with immunoSEQ multiplex PCR, while TCRdb's copy carries only in-frame clones and drops some. The sample holds under 95,000 clones, approximately 80% seen once. The receptor's source is a man aged 25-40 years in good health and CMV-seropositive. The J gene is TRBJ2-3, the V gene TRBV20-1; D gene uncertain. The source material was PBMCs. In DNA form, the CDR3 reads TGCAGTGCTAGTTACACAGATACGCAGTATTTT. It specifies CSASYTDTQYF.